This T cell receptor beta chain was identified during a study of T-cell reconstitution after alpha-beta-depleted transplantation in children. This clonotype was seen more than once but under ten times. Unique molecular identifiers were incorporated during preparation of the TCRbeta library. TCRdb re-called the PCR reads with MiXCR, one entry per CDR3 protein. This sample has approximately 340,000 distinct CDR3 sequences; 10% to 13% occur once, and the top ten carry 2% to 2.5%. Trimming pared 0 bases from V and 6 bases from J, leaving 11 bases between. Germline V gene sequence: CDR1 LGHNA, CDR2 YSLEER. CDR3 length: 15 amino acids.

The chain has TRBV4-3 and TRBJ1-4, with a tentative D call TRBD1 (5 bases). This clonotype was sampled from a human donor who donated a stem cell graft to a child with acute lymphoblastic leukemia. Sequences were derived from PBMCs from the stem cell graft donor, sampled from the stem cell graft. The CDR3 loop is CASSQDAGRDEKLFF. CDR3 DNA sequence: TGCGCCAGCAGCCAAGATGCGGGGCGAGATGAAAAACTGTTTTTT.